The source of this T cell receptor beta chain is a study of Graves' ophthalmopathy and Graves' hyperthyroidism (dated by TCRdb to between 2018 and 2020). Background for the entire study: Hyperthyroidism was considered stable if no progression to ophthalmopathy occurred within 18 months of follow-up. To explore V-J signatures that separate ophthalmopathy from hyperthyroidism, a discovery set of about 98 patients was enrolled, consisting of 40 to 45 with ophthalmopathy and 57 with stable hyperthyroidism. Following sampling, methimazole starting at 30 mg daily was administered to hyperthyroidism patients, and high-dose intravenous methylprednisolone was administered to ophthalmopathy patients. In over 5 hyperthyroidism patients, the T-cell repertoires found in thyroid tissue were compared with those found in blood. In total, under 150 blood samples were TCR-sequenced: approximately 42 ophthalmopathy, roughly 77 hyperthyroidism and some 17 hyperthyroidism-to-ophthalmopathy patients. An independent validation cohort was composed of about 20 hyperthyroidism patients and approximately 15 patients who later progressed from hyperthyroidism to ophthalmopathy. TCR beta repertoire signatures were used to distinguish Graves' ophthalmopathy from Graves' hyperthyroidism and to predict progression to ophthalmopathy. Study-wide conclusions, independent of this receptor: Most expanded thyroid clonotypes with frequency above 0.001 were also detected in blood, suggesting blood repertoires may reflect the thyroid immune response. The 13-signature model separated ophthalmopathy from stable hyperthyroidism with approximately 90% sensitivity and approximately 83% specificity in cross-validation, and 80%/75% in the test set. Sample size was not statistically predetermined, and group allocation was not concealed from the investigators. In validation, the model predicted ophthalmopathy progression with nearly 71% sensitivity and 72.22% specificity; approximately 12 predicted patients were CT-confirmed with GO in a median of about 6.1 months.

Cut back by 7 bases and 7 bases, the V and J ends lie 11 bases apart. According to the germline V gene (reference sequence), CDR1 reads LNHDA and CDR2 reads SQIVND. From the cysteine through the phenylalanine, the CDR3 covers 12 amino acids. Only the CDR3 portion is preserved as DNA: 36 bases, with reading frame beginning at the first base. This clonotype was seen repeatedly, ten times or more. What antigen it recognizes has not been identified. Base quality data are lacking; no much larger clone is found one base away. Hyperthyroidism patients were newly diagnosed, with disease duration under 2 months, and aged 18 to 65 years. Patients with other autoimmune diseases, uncontrolled infections, pregnancy or lactation were excluded. Diagnosis was based on clinical symptoms, serum thyroxine, TRAb, thyroid ultrasound and orbital computed tomography. Total RNA was extracted using Trizol reagent, and RNA quality was checked on an Agilent 2100 Bioanalyzer.

For repertoire sequencing, TCR beta CDR3 regions were amplified from RNA transcripts. A first-round RT-PCR used HTBI primers with the Qiagen OneStep RT-PCR kit, followed by a second-round multiplex PCR, size selection and purification. Libraries were sequenced paired-end with 100 bp reads on an Illumina HiSeq2000. Under the source paper's analysis protocol: SOAPnuke was used to process the reads, removing any read that contained adapters or uncalled bases, had a mean Phred below 15, or lacked an exact match to the constant primer or identifier. COPE v1.2.5 was used to merge high-quality paired reads. Each unique nucleotide sequence was defined as a clonotype, and clonotypes were aligned to IMGT TRB V, D and J references with MiTCR v1.1. The analysis was limited to V-J combinations with a frequency above 0.0001, which together covered 99.2% of repertoires. For each V-J combination, a TCR clonal expansion and chaos score was defined as the ratio of F50 clonal expansion to chaos observed in the TCRdist matrix. Welch's t-statistics and random forest were used to reduce the features to about a dozen V-J combinations, which were then used as input to a naive Bayes classifier. Thyroid-blood repertoire similarity was quantified with the Morisita-Horn index. The public reads were run again by TCRdb, first through fastp at Q25 and then through MiXCR, and only productive beta chains were kept. One record per CDR3 amino acid sequence lists the most common genes and DNA. The V and J calls reflect TCRdb's pipeline rather than the authors' work. The sample records over a million distinct CDR3 sequences, about two fifths of which are singletons. Jointly, the top ten make up around 10% of the sample.

This sequence uses TRBV19 and TRBJ1-5, and the D gene may be TRBD1, 6 bases matching. This receptor was taken from an adult man with Graves' hyperthyroidism. The material sequenced was peripheral blood or thyroid tissue (not recorded which). The DNA sequence is given as TGTGCCAGTAACAGGGAAGACCAGCCCCAGCATTTT. It codes for CASNREDQPQHF.